The rows below give T cell receptor beta chains drawn from one sample of a study of CD8 T cells in ankylosing spondylitis. TCRdb called the 5' RACE reads again in MiXCR, with one record for every CDR3 protein. This table has around 130,000 distinct CDR3 sequences, about a tenth appearing once. The sequenced sample was blood, either unsorted or a sorted T cell fraction (not recorded which). These receptor sequences come from a male donor with ankylosing spondylitis or in good health (not recorded which). CDR3s include the opening cysteine and the closing phenylalanine or tryptophan. Fields, in order: clone size, V gene, D gene, J gene, CDR3 protein, CDR3 DNA. A D gene is named only where the DNA matches it firmly. Rows give clone size only sometimes, using once, few, many, or a class for an expanded clone.

clone size: few
V gene: TRBV11-2
D gene: TRBD1
J gene: TRBJ1-4
CDR3 protein: CASSYGTETSREKLFF
CDR3 DNA: TGTGCCAGCAGCTATGGGACAGAAACCTCGCGGGAAAAACTGTTTTTT

clone size: few
V gene: TRBV12-3/TRBV12-4
D gene: .
J gene: TRBJ1-5
CDR3 protein: CASSFVQGDSNQPQHF
CDR3 DNA: TGTGCCAGCAGTTTCGTACAGGGAGATAGCAATCAGCCCCAGCATTTT

clone size: few
V gene: TRBV9
D gene: .
J gene: TRBJ2-4
CDR3 protein: CASSVGTTAKNIQYF
CDR3 DNA: TGTGCCAGCAGCGTGGGGACCACAGCCAAAAACATTCAGTACTTC

clone size: .
V gene: TRBV20-1
D gene: TRBD1
J gene: TRBJ2-4
CDR3 protein: CSAPTGTAKNSQYF
CDR3 DNA: TGCAGTGCACCGACAGGGACAGCCAAAAACAGTCAGTACTTC

clone size: many
V gene: TRBV20-1
D gene: .
J gene: TRBJ2-1
CDR3 protein: CSASIRLQGTSYNEQFF
CDR3 DNA: TGCAGTGCTAGTATCAGGCTGCAGGGGACATCCTACAATGAGCAGTTCTTC

clone size: many
V gene: TRBV12-3/TRBV12-4
D gene: TRBD1
J gene: TRBJ1-5
CDR3 protein: CASRRGQGGLLQPQHF
CDR3 DNA: TGTGCCAGCAGGAGAGGACAGGGGGGTCTCCTTCAGCCCCAGCATTTT

clone size: many
V gene: TRBV28
D gene: TRBD1
J gene: TRBJ2-7
CDR3 protein: CASSSPSITFRDRGFYEQYF
CDR3 DNA: TGTGCCAGCAGTTCACCATCCATAACTTTCCGGGACAGGGGATTCTACGAGCAGTACTTC

clone size: many
V gene: TRBV7-3
D gene: .
J gene: TRBJ2-4
CDR3 protein: CASSLRPGSSNIQYF
CDR3 DNA: TGTGCCAGCAGCTTAAGGCCTGGGTCGTCGAACATTCAGTACTTC

clone size: many
V gene: TRBV29-1
D gene: .
J gene: TRBJ2-2
CDR3 protein: CSVIRDSVGELFF
CDR3 DNA: TGCAGCGTTATCCGGGACTCAGTCGGGGAGCTGTTTTTT

clone size: .
V gene: TRBV11-3
D gene: TRBD2
J gene: TRBJ2-1
CDR3 protein: CASSLDLGLAGADEQFF
CDR3 DNA: TGTGCCAGCAGCTTAGATCTGGGACTAGCGGGAGCCGATGAGCAGTTCTTC

clone size: many
V gene: TRBV7-3
D gene: TRBD2
J gene: TRBJ2-5
CDR3 protein: CASSPGLASRETQYF
CDR3 DNA: TGTGCCAGCAGCCCAGGACTAGCGAGTCGGGAGACCCAGTACTTC

clone size: .
V gene: TRBV20-1
D gene: .
J gene: TRBJ2-7
CDR3 protein: CCATERLKGSSYEQYF
CDR3 DNA: TGCTGTGCTACGGAACGATTGAAGGGGAGCTCCTACGAGCAGTACTTC

clone size: many
V gene: TRBV7-9
D gene: .
J gene: TRBJ2-5
CDR3 protein: CASSFEQRGETQYF
CDR3 DNA: TGTGCCAGCAGCTTCGAGCAGAGGGGCGAGACCCAGTACTTC

clone size: .
V gene: TRBV29-1
D gene: TRBD1
J gene: TRBJ2-5
CDR3 protein: CSVAKTGPQETQYF
CDR3 DNA: TGCAGCGTGGCAAAGACAGGGCCCCAAGAGACCCAGTACTTC

clone size: many
V gene: TRBV2
D gene: TRBD1
J gene: TRBJ2-5
CDR3 protein: CASNPDRGRETQYF
CDR3 DNA: TGTGCCAGCAACCCGGACAGGGGTCGGGAGACCCAGTACTTC

clone size: many
V gene: TRBV21-1
D gene: .
J gene: TRBJ1-2
CDR3 protein: CACVGGGECHGYTF
CDR3 DNA: TGTGCCTGTGTAGGCGGCGGCGAATGCCATGGCTACACCTTC

clone size: many
V gene: TRBV20-1
D gene: .
J gene: TRBJ2-7
CDR3 protein: CSGQASYEQYF
CDR3 DNA: TGCAGTGGACAGGCATCCTACGAGCAGTACTTC

clone size: few
V gene: TRBV3-1
D gene: .
J gene: TRBJ2-7
CDR3 protein: CASSQNLGPYEQYF
CDR3 DNA: TGTGCCAGCAGCCAAAACCTGGGGCCCTACGAGCAGTACTTC

clone size: many
V gene: TRBV10-3
D gene: TRBD2
J gene: TRBJ2-5
CDR3 protein: CAISPGTSGHQETQYF
CDR3 DNA: TGTGCCATCAGTCCGGGGACTAGCGGGCACCAAGAGACCCAGTACTTC

clone size: many
V gene: TRBV28
D gene: TRBD2
J gene: TRBJ2-7
CDR3 protein: CASSETSGRTREQYF
CDR3 DNA: TGTGCCAGCAGTGAGACTAGCGGGAGAACGCGGGAGCAGTACTTC

clone size: many
V gene: TRBV6-5
D gene: TRBD2
J gene: TRBJ2-7
CDR3 protein: CASSYSSLLAGWRDEQYF
CDR3 DNA: TGTGCCAGCAGTTACTCGTCCTTACTAGCGGGTTGGCGGGACGAGCAGTACTTC

clone size: many
V gene: TRBV15
D gene: TRBD2
J gene: TRBJ2-1
CDR3 protein: CATREPGLAGKEQFF
CDR3 DNA: TGTGCCACCAGAGAGCCGGGACTAGCGGGAAAAGAGCAGTTCTTC

clone size: .
V gene: TRBV12-3/TRBV12-4
D gene: .
J gene: TRBJ2-7
CDR3 protein: CASMMTGFSYEQYF
CDR3 DNA: TGTGCCAGCATGATGACAGGATTCTCCTACGAGCAGTACTTC

clone size: many
V gene: TRBV5-5
D gene: .
J gene: TRBJ2-1
CDR3 protein: CASSLSATYNEQFF
CDR3 DNA: TGTGCCAGCAGCCTTTCAGCCACCTACAATGAGCAGTTCTTC

clone size: few
V gene: TRBV7-8
D gene: .
J gene: TRBJ2-5
CDR3 protein: CASSWGIVNEAQETQYF
CDR3 DNA: TGTGCCAGCAGCTGGGGAATTGTGAATGAAGCTCAAGAGACCCAGTACTTC

clone size: many
V gene: TRBV20-1
D gene: TRBD1
J gene: TRBJ2-2
CDR3 protein: CSARTGARNTGELFF
CDR3 DNA: TGCAGTGCTAGAACAGGGGCCAGAAACACCGGGGAGCTGTTTTTT

clone size: many
V gene: TRBV7-2
D gene: TRBD2
J gene: TRBJ2-7
CDR3 protein: CASSLEAGGHYEQYF
CDR3 DNA: TGTGCCAGCAGCTTAGAGGCGGGAGGGCATTACGAGCAGTACTTC

clone size: many
V gene: TRBV7-9
D gene: TRBD2
J gene: TRBJ2-1
CDR3 protein: CASSNSSGLVVGNEQFF
CDR3 DNA: TGTGCCAGCAGCAATTCCTCGGGACTAGTTGTTGGCAATGAGCAGTTCTTC

clone size: many
V gene: TRBV5-1
D gene: .
J gene: TRBJ2-5
CDR3 protein: CASSNTPAETQYF
CDR3 DNA: TGCGCCAGCAGCAACACCCCAGCGGAGACCCAGTACTTC

clone size: few
V gene: TRBV7-8
D gene: .
J gene: TRBJ2-5
CDR3 protein: CASSLVRWGQQETQYF
CDR3 DNA: TGTGCCAGCAGCTTAGTACGCTGGGGTCAGCAAGAGACCCAGTACTTC

clone size: .
V gene: TRBV14
D gene: .
J gene: TRBJ2-5
CDR3 protein: CASSQDFFSPSSLQETQYF
CDR3 DNA: TGTGCCAGCAGCCAAGATTTCTTTAGCCCCTCATCCTTACAAGAGACCCAGTACTTC

clone size: many
V gene: TRBV29-1
D gene: .
J gene: TRBJ1-3
CDR3 protein: CSVDTIYF
CDR3 DNA: TGCAGCGTCGACACCATATATTTT

clone size: many
V gene: TRBV28
D gene: TRBD1
J gene: TRBJ1-5
CDR3 protein: CASRTRQGPYSNQPQHF
CDR3 DNA: TGTGCCAGCAGGACCCGACAGGGACCATATAGCAATCAGCCCCAGCATTTT

clone size: .
V gene: TRBV25-1
D gene: .
J gene: TRBJ2-2
CDR3 protein: CASSEAGELFF
CDR3 DNA: TGTGCCAGCAGTGAGGCGGGGGAGCTGTTTTTT

clone size: .
V gene: TRBV7-8
D gene: TRBD2
J gene: TRBJ2-4
CDR3 protein: CATSPTGLAGTKNIQYF
CDR3 DNA: TGTGCCACCAGCCCCACGGGACTAGCGGGAACCAAAAACATTCAGTACTTC

clone size: many
V gene: TRBV5-6
D gene: .
J gene: TRBJ2-1
CDR3 protein: CASSLPSGVGQFF
CDR3 DNA: TGTGCCAGCAGCCTCCCGTCGGGGGTGGGGCAGTTCTTC

clone size: many
V gene: TRBV6-2/TRBV6-3
D gene: .
J gene: TRBJ2-3
CDR3 protein: CASSYSIPGRTDTQYF
CDR3 DNA: TGTGCCAGCAGTTACTCGATTCCAGGACGCACAGATACGCAGTATTTT

clone size: .
V gene: TRBV11-2
D gene: TRBD2
J gene: TRBJ2-1
CDR3 protein: CASSLVLGLAGVDEQFF
CDR3 DNA: TGTGCCAGCAGCTTAGTTCTTGGACTAGCGGGAGTTGATGAGCAGTTCTTC

clone size: few
V gene: TRBV4-3
D gene: TRBD1
J gene: TRBJ1-2
CDR3 protein: CASSPSGTGGDYGYTF
CDR3 DNA: TGCGCCAGCAGCCCTTCCGGGACAGGGGGCGATTATGGCTACACCTTC

clone size: many
V gene: TRBV20-1
D gene: .
J gene: TRBJ2-7
CDR3 protein: CSAEMGRATSEQYF
CDR3 DNA: TGCAGTGCTGAAATGGGCAGGGCGACCTCCGAGCAGTACTTC

clone size: many
V gene: TRBV5-1
D gene: TRBD2
J gene: TRBJ2-1
CDR3 protein: CASTSGTSIDEQFF
CDR3 DNA: TGCGCCAGCACGTCAGGGACTAGTATTGATGAGCAGTTCTTC

clone size: many
V gene: TRBV20-1
D gene: TRBD1
J gene: TRBJ2-2
CDR3 protein: CSARGQRGTGELFF
CDR3 DNA: TGCAGTGCAAGGGGACAGCGCGGAACCGGGGAGCTGTTTTTT

clone size: .
V gene: TRBV3-1
D gene: .
J gene: TRBJ2-2
CDR3 protein: CASGKLNTGELFF
CDR3 DNA: TGTGCCAGCGGAAAGCTGAACACCGGGGAGCTGTTTTTT

clone size: .
V gene: TRBV6-2/TRBV6-3
D gene: TRBD1
J gene: TRBJ2-1
CDR3 protein: CASDRGVSYNEQFF
CDR3 DNA: TGTGCCAGCGACAGGGGAGTATCCTACAATGAGCAGTTCTTC

clone size: .
V gene: TRBV11-2
D gene: .
J gene: TRBJ2-3
CDR3 protein: CASSPPDQGADTQYF
CDR3 DNA: TGTGCCAGCAGCCCCCCGGACCAGGGAGCAGATACGCAGTATTTT

clone size: many
V gene: TRBV12-3/TRBV12-4
D gene: TRBD2
J gene: TRBJ2-3
CDR3 protein: CASSGGLAGVTDTQYF
CDR3 DNA: TGTGCCAGCAGTGGGGGTCTAGCGGGAGTAACAGATACGCAGTATTTT

clone size: .
V gene: TRBV28
D gene: TRBD2
J gene: TRBJ2-6
CDR3 protein: CASGVAGFSGANVLTF
CDR3 DNA: TGTGCCAGCGGGGTAGCGGGATTCTCTGGGGCCAACGTCCTGACTTTC

clone size: .
V gene: TRBV12-3/TRBV12-4
D gene: .
J gene: TRBJ1-5
CDR3 protein: CASSPKDSYQPQHF
CDR3 DNA: TGTGCCAGCAGTCCTAAGGACAGTTATCAGCCCCAGCATTTT